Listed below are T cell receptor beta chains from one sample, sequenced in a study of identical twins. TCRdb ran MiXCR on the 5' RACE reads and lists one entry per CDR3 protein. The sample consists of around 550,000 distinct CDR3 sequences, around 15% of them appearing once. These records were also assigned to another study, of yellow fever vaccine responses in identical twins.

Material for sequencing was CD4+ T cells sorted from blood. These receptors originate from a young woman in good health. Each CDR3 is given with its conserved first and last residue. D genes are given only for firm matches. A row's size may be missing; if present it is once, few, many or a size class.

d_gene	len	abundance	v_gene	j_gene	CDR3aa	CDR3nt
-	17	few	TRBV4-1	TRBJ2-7	CASSLVPPGTNSYEQYF	TGCGCCAGCAGCCTAGTCCCCCCCGGGACAAACTCCTACGAGCAGTACTTC
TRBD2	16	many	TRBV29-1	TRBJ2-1	CSVATSSGSSYNEQFF	TGCAGCGTTGCCACCTCGAGCGGGAGCTCCTACAATGAGCAGTTCTTC
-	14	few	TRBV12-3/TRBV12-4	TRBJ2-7	CASSLRGGGIEQYF	TGTGCCAGCAGTTTAAGGGGGGGCGGGATCGAGCAGTACTTC
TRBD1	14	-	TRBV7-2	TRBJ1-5	CASRPTGTISPQHF	TGTGCCAGCAGACCGACAGGGACAATCAGCCCCCAGCATTTT
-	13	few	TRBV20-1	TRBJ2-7	CSAPAQGGFEQYF	TGCAGTGCACCAGCACAGGGTGGTTTCGAGCAGTACTTC
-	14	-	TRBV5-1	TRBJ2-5	CASSLGWQEETQYF	TGCGCCAGCAGCTTAGGGTGGCAGGAAGAGACCCAGTACTTC
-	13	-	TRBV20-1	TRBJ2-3	CSARGTSTDTQYF	TGCAGTGCTAGGGGCACAAGCACAGATACGCAGTATTTT
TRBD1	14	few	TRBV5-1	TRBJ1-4	CASSLRDRDEKLFF	TGCGCCAGCAGCTTGAGGGACAGGGATGAAAAACTGTTTTTT
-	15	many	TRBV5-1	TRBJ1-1	CASSLDGQRNTEAFF	TGCGCCAGCAGCTTGGATGGACAGAGGAACACTGAAGCTTTCTTT
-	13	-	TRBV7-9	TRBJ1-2	CASSFAGNNGYTF	TGTGCCAGCAGCTTTGCAGGGAATAATGGCTACACCTTC
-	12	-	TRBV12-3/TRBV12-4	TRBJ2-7	CASRGQSYEQYF	TGTGCCAGCCGGGGGCAGTCCTACGAGCAGTACTTC
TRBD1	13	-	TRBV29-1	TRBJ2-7	CSVRTGRVYEQYF	TGCAGCGTACGGACAGGGAGAGTCTACGAGCAGTACTTC
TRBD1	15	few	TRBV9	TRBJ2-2	CASSVTPGGTGELFF	TGTGCCAGCAGCGTAACCCCAGGGGGCACCGGGGAGCTGTTTTTT
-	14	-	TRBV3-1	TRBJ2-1	CASSQVGAYNEQFF	TGTGCCAGCAGCCAAGTGGGGGCGTACAATGAGCAGTTCTTC
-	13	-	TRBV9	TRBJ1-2	CASSVVASGGYTF	TGTGCCAGCAGCGTAGTGGCCTCAGGCGGCTACACCTTC
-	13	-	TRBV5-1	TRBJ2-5	CASSVSTAETQYF	TGCGCCAGCAGTGTGTCGACAGCAGAGACCCAGTACTTC
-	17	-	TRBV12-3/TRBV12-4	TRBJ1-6	CASSLRAHATENSPLHF	TGTGCCAGCAGTTTACGAGCTCACGCCACGGAGAATTCACCCCTCCACTTT
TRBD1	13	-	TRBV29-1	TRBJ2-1	CSAGTATYNEQFF	TGCAGCGCCGGGACAGCTACCTACAATGAGCAGTTCTTC
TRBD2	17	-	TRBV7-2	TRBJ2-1	CASSLARLAGGRNEQFF	TGTGCCAGCAGCTTAGCGCGGCTAGCGGGAGGTAGGAATGAGCAGTTCTTC
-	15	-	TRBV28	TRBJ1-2	CASSPTSGTIYGYTF	TGTGCCAGCAGTCCAACCTCCGGGACAATCTATGGCTACACCTTC
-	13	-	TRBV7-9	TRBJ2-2	CALRQGNTGELFF	TGTGCCTTAAGGCAGGGGAACACCGGGGAGCTGTTTTTT
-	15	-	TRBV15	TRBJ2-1	CATSRDYPLSNEQFF	TGTGCCACCAGCAGAGATTATCCCTTGTCCAATGAGCAGTTCTTC
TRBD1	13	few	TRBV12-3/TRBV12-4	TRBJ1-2	CASSFLTGVGYTF	TGTGCCAGCAGCTTCCTCACAGGGGTTGGCTACACCTTC
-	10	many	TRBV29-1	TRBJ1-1	CSVGGIEAFF	TGCAGCGTTGGGGGGATTGAAGCTTTCTTT
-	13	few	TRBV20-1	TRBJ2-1	CSAPDPRYNEQFF	TGCAGTGCGCCGGACCCGCGGTACAATGAGCAGTTCTTC
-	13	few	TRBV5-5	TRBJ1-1	CASSRLRGTEAFF	TGTGCCAGCAGTCGTCTCAGGGGCACTGAAGCTTTCTTT
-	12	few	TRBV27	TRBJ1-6	CASSLGGAPLHF	TGTGCCAGCAGTTTGGGAGGGGCACCCCTCCACTTT
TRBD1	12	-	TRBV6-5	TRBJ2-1	CASSSQDRVQFF	TGTGCCAGCAGTTCCCAGGACAGGGTTCAGTTCTTC
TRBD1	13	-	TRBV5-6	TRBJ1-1	CASTHRDSSREVF	TGTGCCAGCACCCACCGGGACAGCTCCCGCGAGGTCTTT
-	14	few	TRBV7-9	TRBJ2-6	CASYRDGGANVLTF	TGTGCCAGTTACAGGGATGGCGGGGCCAACGTCCTGACTTTC
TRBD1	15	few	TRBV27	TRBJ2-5	CASSAGQGVLETQYF	TGTGCCAGCAGTGCCGGACAGGGAGTGCTCGAGACCCAGTACTTC
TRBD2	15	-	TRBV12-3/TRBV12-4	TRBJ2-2	CATRASGESAGELFF	TGTGCCACCAGGGCGAGCGGGGAATCCGCCGGGGAGCTGTTTTTT
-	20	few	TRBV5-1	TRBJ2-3	CASSQRVGQGVRLAGDTQYF	TGCGCCAGCAGCCAAAGAGTCGGACAGGGGGTTCGACTAGCGGGGGATACGCAGTATTTT
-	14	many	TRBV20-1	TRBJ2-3	CSACDRPPADTQYF	TGCAGTGCTTGCGACAGGCCTCCTGCGGATACGCAGTATTTT
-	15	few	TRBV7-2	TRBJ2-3	CASSLWAGKRDTQYF	TGTGCCAGCAGCTTATGGGCTGGAAAGAGAGATACGCAGTATTTT
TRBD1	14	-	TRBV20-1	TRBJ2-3	CSARQGRGTDTQYF	TGCAGTGCCCGACAGGGTCGGGGCACAGATACGCAGTATTTT
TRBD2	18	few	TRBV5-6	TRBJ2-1	CASSFRVRTSGKYNEQFF	TGTGCCAGCAGCTTTAGGGTCCGGACTAGCGGAAAATACAATGAGCAGTTCTTC
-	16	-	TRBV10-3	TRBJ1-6	CAISESNSTYNSPLHF	TGTGCCATCAGTGAGTCGAACAGCACCTATAATTCACCCCTCCACTTT
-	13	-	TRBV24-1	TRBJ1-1	CATSVGKNTEAFF	TGTGCCACCAGTGTAGGGAAGAACACTGAAGCTTTCTTT
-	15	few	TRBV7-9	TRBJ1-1	CASSLLAGINTEAFF	TGTGCCAGCAGCTTACTGGCAGGGATAAACACTGAAGCTTTCTTT
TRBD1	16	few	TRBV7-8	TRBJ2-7	CASSLGYRGRSYEQYF	TGTGCCAGCAGCTTAGGTTACAGGGGGAGGTCCTACGAGCAGTACTTC
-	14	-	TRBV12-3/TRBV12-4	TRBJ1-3	CASRDGGSGNTIYF	TGTGCCAGCAGAGACGGGGGCTCTGGAAACACCATATATTTT
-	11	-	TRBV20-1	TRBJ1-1	CSASRDLKAFF	TGCAGTGCTAGTAGGGACCTAAAAGCTTTCTTT
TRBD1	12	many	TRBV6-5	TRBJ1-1	CASRQGAEGAFF	TGTGCCAGCAGACAGGGGGCAGAGGGGGCTTTCTTT
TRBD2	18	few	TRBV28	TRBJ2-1	CASRGTGTSGRSYNEQFF	TGTGCCAGCAGAGGCACCGGGACTAGCGGCCGATCCTACAATGAGCAGTTCTTC
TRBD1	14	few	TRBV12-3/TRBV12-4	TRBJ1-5	CASSNRGSNQPQHF	TGTGCCAGCAGTAACAGGGGCAGCAATCAGCCCCAGCATTTT
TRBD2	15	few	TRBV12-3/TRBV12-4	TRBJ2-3	CASRLGTSGGDTQYF	TGTGCCAGCAGGTTGGGGACTAGCGGGGGAGATACGCAGTATTTT
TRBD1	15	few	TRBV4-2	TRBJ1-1	CASSQVTGVGTEAFF	TGTGCCAGCAGCCAAGTCACAGGGGTTGGCACTGAAGCTTTCTTT
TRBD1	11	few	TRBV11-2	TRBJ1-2	CASSFGQGGTF	TGTGCCAGCAGCTTCGGACAGGGGGGGACCTTC
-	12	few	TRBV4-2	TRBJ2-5	CASSQLQGTQYF	TGTGCCAGCAGCCAGCTACAGGGCACCCAGTACTTC